One sample yielded the 23 T cell receptor beta chains listed below, sequenced in a study of blood T cell repertoires in COVID-19. Using immunoSEQ multiplex PCR, the repertoire was profiled, and TCRdb retains in-frame clones only, with some absent. The sample carries about 260,000 clones, 83% recorded once. The sequencing sample was made of peripheral blood. These receptors all come from a woman between 50 and 59 years old who had recovered from COVID-19.

V is TRBV7-2 and J is TRBJ2-3; possibly TRBD2 for D (7 bases). CDR1 is SGHTA and CDR2 is FQGNSA in the germline V gene. Between the trimmed V and J ends, which lost 2 bases and 1 base, there was a span of 13 bases. CDR3 length: 16 residues. The CDR3 sequence: CASSLNRAGGTDTQYF. The CDR3 DNA reads as TGTGCCAGCAGCTTAAACAGGGCGGGGGGCACAGATACGCAGTATTTT.

The rearrangement joins TRBV11-3 to TRBJ1-1; D is undetermined. The germline CDR1 and CDR2 sequences are SGHNT and YENEEA. The CDR3 has 13 residues. V gave up 1 base and J gave up 7 bases, with 10 bases separating them. CDR3 protein: CASSLGAQDEAFF. CDR3 bases: TGTGCCAGCAGCTTAGGAGCTCAAGATGAAGCTTTCTTT. The full variable domain, its missing parts supplied by reference TRBV11-3 and TRBJ1-1, is EAGVVQSPRYKIIEKKQPVAFWCNPISGHNTLYWYLQNLGQGPELLIRYENEEAVDDSQLPKDRFSAERLKGVDSTLKIQPAELGDSAVYLCASSLGAQDEAFFGQGTRLTVV.

The rearrangement links TRBV7-2 to TRBJ2-7, with 9 bases matching TRBD2. The junction had 13 bases not matched to a gene; V was cut back by 5 bases and J by 5 bases. Germline V gives CDR1 SGHTA, CDR2 FQGNSA. The CDR3 spans 16 residues. The CDR3: CASSDLRSGRLDEQYF. The CDR3 DNA reads as TGTGCCAGCAGCGATCTTCGTAGCGGGAGATTGGACGAGCAGTACTTC. The full variable domain, rest sourced from reference TRBV7-2 and TRBJ2-7, is GAGVSQSPSNKVTEKGKDVELRCDPISGHTALYWYRQSLGQGLEFLIYFQGNSAPDKSGLPSDRFSAERTGGSVSTLTIQRTQQEDSAVYLCASSDLRSGRLDEQYFGPGTRLTVT.

The chain is built from TRBV7-3 and TRBJ2-6; no clear D gene. CDR1 is SGHTA and CDR2 is FQGTGA in the germline V gene. The CDR3 sequence is 16 residues long. V shed 5 bases and J shed 4 bases, with 15 bases lying between them. This CDR3 is CASSPGARLGANVLTF. DNA for the CDR3: TGTGCCAGCAGCCCAGGTGCCCGTCTCGGGGCCAACGTCCTGACTTTC. The full variable domain, with the rest looked up from reference TRBV7-3 and TRBJ2-6, is GAGVSQTPSNKVTEKGKYVELRCDPISGHTALYWYRQSLGQGPEFLIYFQGTGAADDSGLPNDRFFAVRPEGSVSTLKIQRTERGDSAVYLCASSPGARLGANVLTFGAGSRLTVL.

This chain links TRBV30 with TRBJ1-5; 8 nucleotides match TRBD1. J lost 5 bases, V lost 0 bases, and 6 bases had no gene match. Germline assignment: CDR1 GTSNPN and CDR2 SVGIG (reference sequence). This CDR3 contains 15 residues. The CDR3 region is CAWSVPRGPHQPQHF. In DNA, the CDR3 is TGTGCCTGGAGTGTACCCAGGGGGCCTCATCAGCCCCAGCATTTT.

There are a few counts of this clone. The V gene is TRBV3-1 (or the pseudogene TRBV3-2), the J gene TRBJ2-4; the D gene is possibly TRBD1 (5 bases). The germline CDR1 and CDR2 sequences are LGHDT and YNNKEL (reference sequence). This CDR3 is built from 21 residues. Deletions cut 2 bases from V and 1 base from J, with 27 bases between. This CDR3 is CASSQLPFRDRALYAKNIQYF. For the CDR3, the DNA is TGTGCCAGCAGCCAACTCCCGTTCAGGGATCGGGCTCTCTATGCCAAAAACATTCAGTACTTC.

This rearrangement joins TRBV7-9 to TRBJ2-1; 8 positions match TRBD1. Per germline, CDR1 SEHNR and CDR2 FQNEAQ (reference sequence). V shed 2 bases and J 8 bases; nucleotides not matched to a gene: 5. The CDR3 sequence is 14 residues long. The DNA of the CDR3 is TGTGCCAGCAGCTTATGGACAGGGTACGATGAGCAGTTCTTC. Amino acids: CASSLWTGYDEQFF.

The rearrangement joins TRBV9 to TRBJ2-5, with 10 bases fitting TRBD2. J lost 5 bases, V lost 0 bases, and 7 bases had no gene match. CDR3 size: 16 residues. Germline V gene lookup returns CDR1 SGDLS and CDR2 YYNGEE. The CDR3 DNA is TGTGCCAGCAGCGTAGCTCCTAGCGGGAGACGGGAGACCCAGTACTTC. It translates to CASSVAPSGRRETQYF.

This clone was recorded once. The genes are TRBV2 and TRBJ2-5; tentatively, D is TRBD2 (6 bases). CDR3 length: 13 residues. The V gene lost 8 bases and the J gene lost 1 base, with 11 bases spanning the gap. Germline lookup yields CDR1 SNHLY and CDR2 FYNNEI. CDR3 loop: CASSRDFQETQYF. The CDR3 DNA reads as TGTGCCAGCTCCCGGGACTTCCAAGAGACCCAGTACTTC.

The CDR3 loop reads CASSRGSEQYF. DNA for the CDR3: TGCGCCAGCAGCCGCGGTAGCGAGCAGTACTTC. The chain couples TRBV10-1 to TRBJ2-7; D gene unclear. V lost 6 bases and J lost 6, with 9 bases in between. CDR1 and CDR2 (germline): WNHNN, SYGVQD (reference sequence). CDR3 length: 11 residues.

The gene calls are TRBV7-7 and TRBJ2-7, with D possibly matching TRBD2 (5 bases). The CDR3 has 15 residues. V lost 1 base and J 3 bases, leaving 13 bases between the germline ends. The germline V gene encodes CDR1 SSHAT and CDR2 FNYEAQ (reference sequence). The CDR3 nucleotides are TGTGCCAGCAGCTTAGGGACCCGGGGAGACTACGAGCAGTACTTC. As protein: CASSLGTRGDYEQYF.

The gene calls are TRBV7-2 and TRBJ2-2; TRBD1 agrees at 8 bases. Germline-derived CDR1 and CDR2 are SGHTA and FQGNSA. J was trimmed by 5 bases and V by 2 bases; bases with no gene match: 4. CDR3 size: 15 residues. CDR3: CASSLNRGLTGELFF. DNA of the CDR3: TGTGCCAGCAGCTTAAACAGGGGGTTAACCGGGGAGCTGTTTTTT.

The chain recombines TRBV4-3 with TRBJ1-3; D is uncertain. V lost 0 bases and J 2 bases, leaving 8 bases between the germline ends. The germline V gene has CDR1 LGHNA and CDR2 YSLEER. This CDR3 contains 15 residues. CDR3 nucleotides: TGCGCCAGCAGCCAAGAAGGTGCGGCTGGAAACACCATATATTTT. This sequence encodes CASSQEGAAGNTIYF.

This clone appeared once. The chain couples TRBV10-3 to TRBJ1-1, with D perhaps matching TRBD1 (5 bases). This CDR3 spans 13 amino acids. V lost 7 bases and J lost 1, with 10 bases in between. The germline V gene has CDR1 ENHRY and CDR2 SYGVKD. The CDR3 here is CAITTQGNTEAFF. CDR3 nucleotides: TGTGCCATCACCACCCAGGGGAACACTGAAGCTTTCTTT.

The chain recombines TRBV9 with TRBJ1-4; D call uncertain. Trimming shortened V by 5 bases and J by 4 bases, and 24 bases separated the two germline ends. This CDR3 spans 18 amino acids. Germline V gene lookup returns CDR1 SGDLS and CDR2 YYNGEE. CDR3 in amino acids: CASSTGRGIQPGNEKLFF. The CDR3 DNA follows: TGTGCCAGCAGTACGGGGAGAGGGATCCAACCTGGTAATGAAAAACTGTTTTTT.

The chain recombines TRBV2 with TRBJ1-1, with 9 bases identical to TRBD1. CDR1 is SNHLY and CDR2 is FYNNEI in the germline V gene. CDR3 length: 18 amino acids. The V and J ends lost 2 bases and 5 bases, in that order; junction bases with no gene match: 15. The CDR3 is CASSEWHPEQGAETEAFF. The CDR3, as DNA: TGTGCCAGCAGTGAATGGCACCCGGAACAGGGGGCCGAGACTGAAGCTTTCTTT.

The V call is TRBV19, the J call TRBJ1-1, with no clear D. The V and J ends lost 4 bases and 6 bases respectively, with 6 bases between them. This CDR3 region has 11 residues. Per germline, CDR1 LNHDA and CDR2 SQIVND (reference sequence). In nucleotides, the CDR3 is TGTGCCAGTAGTACTCTCGCTGAAGCTTTCTTT. This translates into CASSTLAEAFF.

This chain uses TRBV30 with TRBJ2-2; TRBD2 matches at 14 bases. This CDR3 region has 15 residues. The ends lost 2 bases at V and 6 bases at J; junction bases unmatched: 2. Germline lookup yields CDR1 GTSNPN and CDR2 SVGIG (reference sequence). The CDR3 loop is CAWSQTSGGAGELFF. The CDR3 DNA sequence: TGTGCCTGGAGTCAGACTAGCGGGGGGGCCGGGGAGCTGTTTTTT. Supplemented by reference TRBV30 and TRBJ2-2, the full variable domain reads SQTIHQWPATLVQPVGSPLSLECTVEGTSNPNLYWYRQAAGRGLQLLFYSVGIGQISSEVPQNLSASRPQDRQFILSSKKLLLSDSGFYLCAWSQTSGGAGELFFGEGSRLTVL.

This clone was picked up one time. This chain uses TRBV18 with TRBJ1-1; D is perhaps TRBD1 (6 bases). Trimming cost V 5 bases and J 1 base, with 14 bases left between them. Germline CDR1 is KGHSH and CDR2 is LQKENI. The CDR3 sequence is 15 residues long. The CDR3 sequence: CASSAGQRENTEAFF. CDR3 in DNA: TGTGCCAGCTCAGCCGGACAGAGAGAGAACACTGAAGCTTTCTTT.

The rearrangement links TRBV2 to TRBJ2-4, with 7 positions matching TRBD1. This CDR3 has 18 amino acids. Germline V gene lookup returns CDR1 SNHLY and CDR2 FYNNEI. The J segment lost 0 bases and the V segment lost 3 bases, leaving 11 bases of the junction unmatched. The CDR3 sequence: CASSDGQGETLAKNIQYF. In DNA, the CDR3 is TGTGCCAGCAGTGATGGGCAGGGGGAGACTTTAGCCAAAAACATTCAGTACTTC.

This chain connects TRBV7-9 to TRBJ1-1; 8 bases match TRBD1. The V segment lost 2 bases and the J segment 3 bases; nucleotides outside the gene matches: 8. Germline assignment: CDR1 SEHNR and CDR2 FQNEAQ (reference sequence). This CDR3 spans 16 amino acids. DNA for the CDR3: TGTGCCAGCAGCTTATCCCCCGACAGGGGCGACACTGAAGCTTTCTTT. Translating gives CASSLSPDRGDTEAFF.

The gene calls are TRBV6-5 and TRBJ1-2; 10 nucleotides match TRBD1. Trimming cost V 4 bases and J 0 bases; bases outside gene matches: 2. The CDR3 has 15 amino acids. The germline gives CDR1 MNHEY, CDR2 SVGAGI. The CDR3 sequence is CASSSGQGANYGYTF. The CDR3 DNA reads TGTGCCAGCAGTTCAGGACAGGGGGCTAACTATGGCTACACCTTC.

The chain has TRBV9 and TRBJ1-4; the match to TRBD1 covers 9 bases. V was clipped by 3 bases and J by 5 bases; unmatched bases: 5. Per the germline V gene, CDR1 is SGDLS and CDR2 is YYNGEE. The CDR3 extends over 15 amino acids. The CDR3 DNA follows: TGTGCCAGCAGCGGGGGAGGACAGGGGAATGAAAAACTGTTTTTT. It codes for CASSGGGQGNEKLFF.